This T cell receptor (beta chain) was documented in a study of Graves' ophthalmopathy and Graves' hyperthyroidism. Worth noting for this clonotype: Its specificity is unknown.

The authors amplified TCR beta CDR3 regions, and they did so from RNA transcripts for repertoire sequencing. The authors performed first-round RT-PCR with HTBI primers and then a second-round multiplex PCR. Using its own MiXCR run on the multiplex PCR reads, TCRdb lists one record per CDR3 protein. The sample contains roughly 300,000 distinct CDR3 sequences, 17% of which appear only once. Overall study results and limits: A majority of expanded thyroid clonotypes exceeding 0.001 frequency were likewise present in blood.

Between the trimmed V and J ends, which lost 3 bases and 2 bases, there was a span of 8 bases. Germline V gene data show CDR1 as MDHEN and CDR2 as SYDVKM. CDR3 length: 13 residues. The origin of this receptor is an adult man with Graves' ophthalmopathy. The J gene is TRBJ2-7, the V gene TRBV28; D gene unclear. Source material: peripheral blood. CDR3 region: CASSFDKPYEQYF. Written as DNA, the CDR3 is TGTGCCAGCAGTTTTGACAAGCCCTACGAGCAGTACTTC.